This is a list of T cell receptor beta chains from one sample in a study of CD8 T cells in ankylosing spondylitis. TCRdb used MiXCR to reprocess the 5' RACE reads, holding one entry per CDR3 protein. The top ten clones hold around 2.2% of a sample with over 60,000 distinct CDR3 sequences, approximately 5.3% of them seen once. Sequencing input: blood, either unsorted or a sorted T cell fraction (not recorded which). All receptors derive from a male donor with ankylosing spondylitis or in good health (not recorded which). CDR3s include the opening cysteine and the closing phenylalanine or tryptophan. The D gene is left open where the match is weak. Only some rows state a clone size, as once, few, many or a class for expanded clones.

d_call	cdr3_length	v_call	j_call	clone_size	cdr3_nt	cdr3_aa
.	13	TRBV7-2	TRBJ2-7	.	TGTGCCAGCAGCACAGAGGCATACTACGAGCAGTACTTC	CASSTEAYYEQYF
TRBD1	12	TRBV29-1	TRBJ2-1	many	TGCAGCGTCGTACAGGGGCCGGACGTTCAGTTCTTC	CSVVQGPDVQFF
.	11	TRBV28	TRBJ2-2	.	TGTGCCAGCAAGCAAGGCGGGGAGCTGTTTTTT	CASKQGGELFF
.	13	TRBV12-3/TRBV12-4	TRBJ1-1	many	TGTGCCAGCAGCTATGCCCTTAACACTGAAGCTTTCTTT	CASSYALNTEAFF
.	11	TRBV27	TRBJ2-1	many	TGTGCCAGCAAAGAACGGTATGAGCAGTTCTTC	CASKERYEQFF
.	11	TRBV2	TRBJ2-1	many	TGTGCCAGCAGTGAACGGGGACCGGCCAGGTTC	CASSERGPARF
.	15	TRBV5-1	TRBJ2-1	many	TGCGCCAGCACCACCCAAGGGGGTTACTACAATGAGCAGTTCTTC	CASTTQGGYYNEQFF
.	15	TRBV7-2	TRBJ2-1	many	TGTGCCAGCAGCCCCCCACCAACGGGGCTCAATGAGCAGTTCTTC	CASSPPPTGLNEQFF
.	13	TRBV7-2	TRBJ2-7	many	TGTGCCAGCAGCATCGATCTCTCCTACGAGCAGTACTTC	CASSIDLSYEQYF
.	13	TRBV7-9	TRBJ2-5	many	TGTGCCAGCAGCTCCTCCGAAAGAGAGACCCAGTACTTC	CASSSSERETQYF